A single sample is the source of the 32 T cell receptor beta chains below, sequenced in a study of regulatory T cells in long-lasting Graves disease. Investigators prepared the TCR beta libraries by applying iRepertoire HTBI primers and Arm-PCR of CDR3 regions. From the multiplex PCR reads, TCRdb called clonotypes with MiXCR, one entry per CDR3 protein. The sample yields approximately 360,000 distinct CDR3 sequences, more than 20% seen once. The time point: persistent/refractory GD, antithyroid drugs over 5 years with positive TRAb. There was RNA extracted from PBMCs, and the TCR library was made from it. The starting material was peripheral blood mononuclear cells (PBMCs), obtained when the disease was refractory, from a patient treated with antithyroid drugs. These receptors came from a middle-aged woman with Graves disease.

The rearrangement uses TRBV3-1 and TRBJ2-2; no firm D call. Germline V gene data show CDR1 as LGHDT and CDR2 as YNNKEL (reference sequence). The CDR3 runs to 17 residues. V was pared by 4 bases and J by 6 bases, with 21 bases between. CDR3 sequence (DNA): TGTGCCAGCAGCCCATTGCTTGGGCAAGGGTGGTCCGGGGAGCTGTTTTTT. Its translation is CASSPLLGQGWSGELFF.

This clonotype was observed many times. The chain recombines TRBV12-3 or TRBV12-4 with TRBJ1-5; a weak D match, TRBD1 (6 bases). The CDR3 loop spans 16 amino acids. V was clipped by 6 bases and J by 3 bases, with 18 bases between them. CDR3 protein: CASSTGLGLNNQPQHF. For the CDR3, the DNA is TGTGCCAGCAGCACAGGGCTGGGGCTTAACAATCAGCCCCAGCATTTT.

The J gene is TRBJ2-3, the V gene TRBV12-3 or TRBV12-4, with TRBD2 identical over 7 bases. The CDR3 covers 16 residues. Losses at the gene ends were 2 bases for V and 1 base for J; bases not matched to a gene: 6. The CDR3 protein is CASSLRRSGGTDTQYF. CDR3 bases: TGTGCCAGCAGTTTACGCCGGAGCGGGGGCACAGATACGCAGTATTTT.

This chain connects TRBV19 to TRBJ1-1, with D possibly TRBD1 on 6 matching bases. Germline CDR1 and CDR2: LNHDA and SQIVND (reference sequence). This CDR3 region has 15 residues. The V and J ends lost 4 bases and 8 bases respectively, with 20 bases between them. This chain's CDR3 is CASSKGTIITGEAFF. In DNA, the CDR3 is TGTGCCAGTAGTAAAGGAACCATCATTACAGGGGAAGCTTTCTTT.

The count of this clonotype is one. This rearrangement joins TRBV7-3 to TRBJ1-4; D remains ambiguous. The CDR3 sequence is 18 residues long. V lost 2 bases and J 4 bases, leaving 20 bases between the germline ends. Germline-derived CDR1 and CDR2 are SGHTA and FQGTGA. CDR3 region: CASSLPFGENGVNEKLFF. DNA of the CDR3: TGTGCCAGCAGCTTACCGTTTGGGGAAAATGGGGTTAATGAAAAACTGTTTTTT.

This clonotype was detected many times. The chain carries TRBV27 and TRBJ2-7; D gene unclear. Trimming pared 0 bases from V and 7 bases from J, leaving 10 bases between. The CDR3 extends over 13 amino acids. Per the germline V gene, CDR1 is MNHEY and CDR2 is SMNVEV (reference sequence). This chain's CDR3 is CASSLSWGGEQYF. The CDR3 DNA is TGTGCCAGCAGTTTATCATGGGGTGGGGAGCAGTACTTC.

This clonotype was counted once. The chain combines TRBV27 with TRBJ2-2; D is unresolved. V lost 4 bases and J 5 bases, leaving 14 bases between the germline ends. Per germline, CDR1 MNHEY and CDR2 SMNVEV (reference sequence). The CDR3 is 15 residues long. The CDR3, as DNA: TGTGCCAGCAGTTCTCCAACTAATTCGACCGGGGAGCTGTTTTTT. It yields the protein CASSSPTNSTGELFF.

The chain combines TRBV7-2 with TRBJ2-7, with D possibly being TRBD1 or TRBD2 (5 bases each). V lost 4 bases and J lost 7, with 14 bases in between. Germline lookup yields CDR1 SGHTA and CDR2 FQGNSA. The CDR3 consists of 13 residues. The CDR3: CASSWDHTREQYF. The CDR3 nucleotides read TGTGCCAGCAGCTGGGACCACACAAGGGAGCAGTACTTC. The entire variable domain, with the rest obtained from reference TRBV7-2 and TRBJ2-7, is as follows: GAGVSQSPSNKVTEKGKDVELRCDPISGHTALYWYRQSLGQGLEFLIYFQGNSAPDKSGLPSDRFSAERTGGSVSTLTIQRTQQEDSAVYLCASSWDHTREQYFGPGTRLTVT.

With regard to this clonotype: Given a much more abundant clone one base away, this may be a read error. This is likely a read error, given that the CDR3 carries no conserved phenylalanine or tryptophan at its end. V is TRBV12-3 or TRBV12-4 and J is TRBJ2-7; no reliable D call. The CDR3 sequence is 11 residues long. Trimming shortened V by 4 bases and J by 5 bases, and 6 bases separated the two germline ends. The DNA of the CDR3 is TGTGCCAGCAGTTACATCGACGAGCAGTACCTC. Protein: CASSYIDEQYL.

Ten or more counts support this clonotype. The chain recombines TRBV7-9 with TRBJ2-7, with TRBD2 matching 12 bases. Germline CDR1 and CDR2: SEHNR and FQNEAQ (reference sequence). The CDR3 runs 16 residues. J gave up 3 bases and V 0 bases, and 3 bases lay outside the gene matches. CDR3 in amino acids: CASSLALTSGSYEQYF. The CDR3 DNA is TGTGCCAGCAGCTTAGCGCTGACTAGCGGGAGCTACGAGCAGTACTTC. Full variable domain (missing parts from reference TRBV7-9 and TRBJ2-7): DTGVSQNPRHKITKRGQNVTFRCDPISEHNRLYWYRQTLGQGPEFLTYFQNEAQLEKSRLLSDRFSAERPKGSFSTLEIQRTEQGDSAMYLCASSLALTSGSYEQYFGPGTRLTVT.

This clonotype has just a few counts. V and J are TRBV7-2 and TRBJ1-3, with D maybe TRBD1 (5 bases). V lost 5 bases and J 0 bases, leaving 14 bases between the germline ends. CDR3 length: 16 residues. Germline CDR1 SGHTA, CDR2 FQGNSA. CDR3 in DNA: TGTGCCAGCAGCCCCGATTCGGGACGCTCTGGAAACACCATATATTTT. Amino acid sequence: CASSPDSGRSGNTIYF. The variable domain in full, completed from reference TRBV7-2 and TRBJ1-3, reads GAGVSQSPSNKVTEKGKDVELRCDPISGHTALYWYRQSLGQGLEFLIYFQGNSAPDKSGLPSDRFSAERTGGSVSTLTIQRTQQEDSAVYLCASSPDSGRSGNTIYFGEGSWLTVV.

This clonotype came up a few times. The chain recombines TRBV15 with TRBJ2-3; TRBD1 is a possible D gene (5 bases). Trimming stripped 5 bases from V and 0 bases from J, with 6 bases between. The CDR3 length is 13 residues. Per germline, CDR1 LNHNV and CDR2 YYDKDF (reference sequence). CDR3: CATSSGSTDTQYF. Written as DNA, the CDR3 is TGTGCCACCAGCTCAGGGAGCACAGATACGCAGTATTTT. The full variable domain, in which reference TRBV15 and TRBJ2-3 provide the parts outside the CDR3, is DAMVIQNPRYQVTQFGKPVTLSCSQTLNHNVMYWYQQKSSQAPKLLFHYYDKDFNNEADTPDNFQSRRPNTSFCFLDIRSPGLGDTAMYLCATSSGSTDTQYFGPGTRLTVL.

This clonotype was seen many times. The chain couples TRBV28 to TRBJ2-7; 11 bases are shared with TRBD2. Germline lookup yields CDR1 MDHEN and CDR2 SYDVKM. Trimming took 5 bases from V and 10 from J; bases not matched to a gene: 16. The CDR3 is made up of 16 amino acids. The CDR3, as DNA: TGTGCCAGCAGTAATTCGGGACTAGCGGCCGCGAGCGGCCAGTACTTC. Its translation: CASSNSGLAAASGQYF.

This clonotype was found many times. CDR3 amino acids: CASSGRDNLSEQYF. CDR3 bases: TGTGCCAGCAGTGGAAGGGACAACCTATCCGAGCAGTACTTC. The chain joins TRBV6-1 to TRBJ2-7; D is perhaps TRBD1 (6 bases). The CDR3 is 14 residues long. Trimming took off 4 bases at V and 6 bases at J, with 16 bases between the two ends. Germline loops: CDR1 MNHNS, CDR2 SASEGT.

This clonotype occurred many times. The chain combines TRBV28 with TRBJ1-5; the D is unclear. The CDR3 runs 13 residues. In germline, CDR1 is MDHEN, CDR2 SYDVKM. Trimming left V 4 bases short and J 9 bases short, with 13 bases between. CDR3 loop: CASSSPERWPQHF. CDR3 DNA: TGTGCCAGCAGTTCGCCGGAGAGATGGCCCCAGCATTTT.

This clonotype showed up many times. V gene TRBV24-1 combines with J gene TRBJ1-1, with D possibly TRBD1 on 5 matching bases. Germline V gene sequence: CDR1 KGHDR, CDR2 SFDVKD. The V end was cut by 4 bases, the J end by 9 bases, with 23 bases between. This CDR3 has 16 residues. In nucleotides, the CDR3 is TGTGCCACCAGTGACTCCAGGGAGGGGAGTGGCGGGAAAGCTTTCTTT. It codes for CATSDSREGSGGKAFF.

This clonotype was counted ten times or more. The chain employs TRBV28 and TRBJ2-7; TRBD1 aligns across 9 bases. The CDR3 is 16 residues long. Germline assignment: CDR1 MDHEN and CDR2 SYDVKM. V lost 3 bases to trimming and J lost 3 bases; unmatched junction nucleotides: 9. CDR3 sequence reads: CASSFPQPGQGYEQYF. The CDR3 coding sequence is TGTGCCAGCAGTTTCCCCCAACCGGGACAGGGCTACGAGCAGTACTTC.

This clonotype was counted a few times. The rearrangement joins TRBV28 to TRBJ2-3; 10 bases map to TRBD2. Germline CDR1 and CDR2: MDHEN and SYDVKM. The CDR3 totals 16 residues. The J segment lost 1 base and the V segment lost 7 bases, leaving 8 bases of the junction unmatched. The DNA of the CDR3 is TGTGCCAGCAAACCCATAGCGGGAGGAGGCACAGATACGCAGTATTTT. It specifies CASKPIAGGGTDTQYF.

This clonotype occurred a few times. This chain connects TRBV28 to TRBJ2-3; D is perhaps TRBD2 (5 bases). The V gene's germline CDR1 is MDHEN and CDR2 SYDVKM. The CDR3 is 15 residues long. V was clipped by 5 bases and J by 0 bases, with 12 bases between them. The CDR3 sequence: CASSLSGASTDTQYF. The CDR3 nucleotides read TGTGCCAGCAGTCTCAGCGGAGCTAGCACAGATACGCAGTATTTT.

Many counts were recorded for this clonotype. V and J are TRBV2 and TRBJ2-7; D gene uncertain. Between the trimmed V and J ends, which lost 5 bases and 3 bases, there was a span of 14 bases. The CDR3 has 14 residues. The germline gives CDR1 SNHLY, CDR2 FYNNEI. The CDR3 loop reads CASSLKGVYYEQYF. Written as DNA, the CDR3 is TGTGCCAGCAGTCTGAAAGGTGTCTACTACGAGCAGTACTTC.

This clonotype was seen a handful of times. The chain couples TRBV13 to TRBJ2-4, with TRBD1 as a possible D gene (6 bases). The CDR3 extends over 17 amino acids. Germline CDR1 PRHDT, CDR2 FYEKMQ (reference sequence). The germline V and J ends were trimmed by 4 bases and 2 bases, with 18 bases remaining between them. In DNA, the CDR3 is TGTGCCAGCAGCTATTCCCTGGACAGTTATACCAAAAACATTCAGTACTTC. Protein sequence: CASSYSLDSYTKNIQYF.

Worth noting for this clonotype: It may be a read error: a sequence one base away is much more abundant. This chain connects TRBV12-3 or TRBV12-4 to TRBJ2-7; D remains unclear. The CDR3 runs 14 residues. Trimming left V 3 bases short and J 5 bases short, with 14 bases between. CDR3: CASSFAGLIHEQYF. The CDR3 bases are TGTGCCAGCAGTTTCGCCGGATTAATCCACGAGCAGTACTTC.

Worth noting for this clonotype: A read error is possible here, since a much larger clone lies one base away. Without the conserved terminal phenylalanine or tryptophan, this CDR3 likely stems from a read error. This chain uses TRBV15 with TRBJ1-5; 7 nucleotides match TRBD1. The V segment lost 4 bases and the J segment 7 bases; nucleotides outside the gene matches: 7. CDR3 length: 14 amino acids. Germline CDR1 reads LNHNV; CDR2 reads YYDKDF (reference sequence). The CDR3 sequence: CATSTYRGGQPQHY. The CDR3 region has the DNA TGTGCCACCAGCACGTACAGGGGAGGGCAGCCCCAGCATTAT.

This clonotype was observed many times. No DNA is shown, since the ends of the CDR3 on it are uncertain; the CDR3 is the one TCRdb lists. The gene calls are TRBV6-2 or TRBV6-3 and TRBJ1-2; whether TRBD1, the table's D call, matches the DNA was not checked. The germline V gene has CDR1 MNHEY and CDR2 SVGEGT. The CDR3 contains 13 residues when both ends are counted. CDR3 sequence reads: CASSSSDTYGYTF.

On this clonotype: The junction departs from germline at one end; a sequencing error may be responsible. The chain couples TRBV5-1 to TRBJ2-1, with D perhaps TRBD1 (6 bases). This CDR3 is 15 amino acids long. Germline assignment: CDR1 SGHRS and CDR2 YFSETQ. The CDR3 protein is CASSLGGLSYNEQFF. The DNA of the CDR3 is TGCGCCAGCAGCTTGGGGGGGCTCTCCTATAATGAGCAGTTCTTC.

The chain combines TRBV27 with TRBJ1-3; D remains unclear. Germline loops: CDR1 MNHEY, CDR2 SMNVEV (reference sequence). Trimming stripped 0 bases from V and 0 bases from J, with 9 bases between. The CDR3 runs 16 residues. CDR3 sequence: CASSLSGLYSGNTIYF. The CDR3 DNA reads as TGTGCCAGCAGTTTATCAGGGCTTTACTCTGGAAACACCATATATTTT.

This clonotype came up many times. The chain recombines TRBV7-3 with TRBJ2-7; D unclear. The V gene lost 1 base and the J gene lost 9 bases, with 19 bases spanning the gap. Germline loops: CDR1 SGHTA, CDR2 FQGTGA. The CDR3 totals 15 residues. This CDR3 is CASSLSVPARPGQYF. The DNA of the CDR3 is TGTGCCAGCAGCTTAAGTGTCCCAGCCCGTCCCGGGCAGTACTTC.

This clonotype turned up a few times. The rearrangement joins TRBV14 to TRBJ1-2; 7 bases agree with TRBD1. V shed 0 bases, J shed 7 bases, and the junction held 8 bases outside the gene matches. CDR3 length: 15 residues. CDR1 is SGHDN and CDR2 is FVKESK in the germline V gene. CDR3 protein: CASSQDTRGFGGYTF. As DNA, the CDR3 is TGTGCCAGCAGCCAAGATACCAGGGGGTTCGGTGGCTACACCTTC.

This clonotype was seen many times. The chain combines TRBV28 with TRBJ2-5; D is undetermined. The CDR3 sequence is 16 residues long. Trimming took 2 bases from V and 0 from J, leaving 13 bases between them. Germline V gene lookup returns CDR1 MDHEN and CDR2 SYDVKM. The CDR3 loop reads CASSLIGGAYQETQYF. CDR3 DNA sequence: TGTGCCAGCAGTTTAATCGGCGGAGCGTACCAAGAGACCCAGTACTTC.

This clonotype was counted ten times or more. V and J are TRBV29-1 and TRBJ2-5, with D possibly matching TRBD1 (6 bases). Trimming stripped 5 bases from V and 5 bases from J, with 15 bases between. The V gene's germline CDR1 is SQVTM and CDR2 ANQGSEA. This CDR3 has 13 residues. The CDR3 spells CSVLSGAGETQYF. CDR3 nucleotide sequence: TGCAGCGTTCTCTCAGGGGCAGGGGAGACCCAGTACTTC. The full variable domain, in which reference TRBV29-1 and TRBJ2-5 provide the parts outside the CDR3, is SAVISQKPSRDICQRGTSLTIQCQVDSQVTMMFWYRQQPGQSLTLIATANQGSEATYESGFVIDKFPISRPNLTFSTLTVSNMSPEDSSIYLCSVLSGAGETQYFGPGTRLLVL.

This clonotype was detected only a few times. The CDR3 nucleotides read TGTGCCAGCAGCTGGGGAGTCGCTGAAGCTTTCTTT. It specifies CASSWGVAEAFF. This chain links TRBV7-9 with TRBJ1-1; D gene unclear. The CDR3 consists of 12 residues. Per the germline V gene, CDR1 is SEHNR and CDR2 is FQNEAQ (reference sequence). V was clipped by 4 bases and J by 6 bases, with 9 bases between them.

Of note for this clonotype: Possible read error: a much larger clone is one base away. The J gene is TRBJ1-1, the V gene TRBV6-2 or TRBV6-3; a possible D gene is TRBD1 (6 bases). Germline assignment: CDR1 MNHEY and CDR2 SVGEGT. The CDR3 is made up of 13 amino acids. Trimming took 8 bases from V and 3 from J, leaving 13 bases between them. CDR3 in amino acids: CASHDPGDTEAFF. The CDR3 nucleotides are TGTGCCAGCCACGACCCAGGGGACACTGAAGCTTTCTTT.